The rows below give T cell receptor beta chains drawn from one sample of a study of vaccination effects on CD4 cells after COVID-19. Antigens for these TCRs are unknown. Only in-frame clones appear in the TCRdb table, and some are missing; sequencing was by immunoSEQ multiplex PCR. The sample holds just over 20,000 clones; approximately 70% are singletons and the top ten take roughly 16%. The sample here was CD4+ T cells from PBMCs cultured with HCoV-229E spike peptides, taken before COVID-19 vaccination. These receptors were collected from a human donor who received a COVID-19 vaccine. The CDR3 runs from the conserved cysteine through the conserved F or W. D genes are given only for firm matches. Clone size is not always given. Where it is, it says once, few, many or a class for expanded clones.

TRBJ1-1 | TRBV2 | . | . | TGTGCCAGCAGTGTTTACAGAGGGCGCACTGAAGCTTTCTTT | CASSVYRGRTEAFF
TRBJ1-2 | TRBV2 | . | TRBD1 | TGTGCCAGCAATCTCGGGACAGGGGGGACTAACTATGGCTACACCTTC | CASNLGTGGTNYGYTF
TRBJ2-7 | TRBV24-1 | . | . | TGTGCCACCAGGGGGGTCATGGGTGAGCAGTACTTC | CATRGVMGEQYF
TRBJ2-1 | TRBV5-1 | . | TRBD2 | TGCGCCAGCAGCTCGAGTAGCGGGGGGCCATACAATGAGCAGTTCTTC | CASSSSSGGPYNEQFF
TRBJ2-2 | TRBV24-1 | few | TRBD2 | TGTGCCACCAGTGAGCCGGGACTAGCAAACACCGGGGAGCTGTTTTTT | CATSEPGLANTGELFF
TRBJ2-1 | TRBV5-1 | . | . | TGCGCCAGCAGGGCTAGCGTATACAATGAGCAGTTCTTC | CASRASVYNEQFF
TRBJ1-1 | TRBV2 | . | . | TGTGCCAGCACTGAGCGGGGGGGCACTGAAGCTTTCTTT | CASTERGGTEAFF
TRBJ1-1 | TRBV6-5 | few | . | TGTGCCAGCAGGGGTCTAGGGGGCACTGAAGCTTTCTTT | CASRGLGGTEAFF
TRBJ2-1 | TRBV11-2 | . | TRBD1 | TGTGCCAGCAGCTTAGGGACAGGGGTCAATGAGCAGTTCTTC | CASSLGTGVNEQFF
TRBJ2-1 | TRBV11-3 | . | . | TGTGCCAGCAGCTTAGAAGCAAGCTCCTACAATGAGCAGTTCTTC | CASSLEASSYNEQFF
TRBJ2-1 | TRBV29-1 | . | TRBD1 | TGCAGCGTTTCGCGACAGGGGGGGAATGAGCAGTTCTTC | CSVSRQGGNEQFF
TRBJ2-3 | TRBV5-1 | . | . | TGCGCCAGCAGCGTGGAGACTAGTTCGCCAGGGACAGATACGCAGTATTTT | CASSVETSSPGTDTQYF
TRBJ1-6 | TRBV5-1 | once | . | TGCGCCAGCAGCTTGGACAGGGCGGAGAATTCACCCCTCCACTTT | CASSLDRAENSPLHF
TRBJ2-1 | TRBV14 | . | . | TGTGCCAGCAGCCAAGACTTAGCCTTTGAGCAGTTCTTC | CASSQDLAFEQFF
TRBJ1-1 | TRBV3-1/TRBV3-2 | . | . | TGTGCCAGCAGCCACCGCTCGGGGAACACTGAAGCTTTCTTT | CASSHRSGNTEAFF
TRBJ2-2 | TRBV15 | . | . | TGTGCCACCAAACTCGACAGGAGGGCCGGGGAGCTGTTTTTT | CATKLDRRAGELFF
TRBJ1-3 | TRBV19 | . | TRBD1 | TGTGCCAGTACTCCCTTTCCCGGGACAGGGTATGGAAACACCATATATTTT | CASTPFPGTGYGNTIYF
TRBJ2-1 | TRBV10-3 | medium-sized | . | TGTGCCATCAGTGAGTCGATGAATAAGGCGGTCTCCTACAATGAGCAGTTCTTC | CAISESMNKAVSYNEQFF
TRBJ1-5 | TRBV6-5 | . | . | TGTGCCAGCAGGGGCCCTGATAGCAATCAGCCCCAGCATTTT | CASRGPDSNQPQHF
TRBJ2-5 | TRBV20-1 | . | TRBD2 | TGCAGTGCTAGTAGACTAGCTGTGGAGACCCAGTACTTC | CSASRLAVETQYF
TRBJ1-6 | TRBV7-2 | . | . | TGTGCCAGCAGCTTAGTTTTCGGCTCACCCCTCCACTTT | CASSLVFGSPLHF
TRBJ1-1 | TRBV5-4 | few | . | TGTGCCAGCAGAACCCTCCTCGGGCAGGGACCGAACACTGAAGCTTTCTTT | CASRTLLGQGPNTEAFF
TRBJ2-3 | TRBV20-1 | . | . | TGCAGTGCTAGAGGCCAGGAGTGGCAGTATTTT | CSARGQEWQYF
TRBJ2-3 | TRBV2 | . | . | TGTGCCAGCAGGACCGACACAGATACGCAGTATTTT | CASRTDTDTQYF
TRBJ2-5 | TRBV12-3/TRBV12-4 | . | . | TGTGCCAGCAGTAGCCAGCCGGTGACCCAGTACTTC | CASSSQPVTQYF
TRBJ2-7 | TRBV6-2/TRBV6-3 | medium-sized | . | TGTGCCAGCAGTTATCAGGGTCGCGAGCAGTACTTC | CASSYQGREQYF
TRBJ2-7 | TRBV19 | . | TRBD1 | TGTGCCAGTAGTATCGGGACAGGGGCAATATCCTACGAGCAGTACTTC | CASSIGTGAISYEQYF
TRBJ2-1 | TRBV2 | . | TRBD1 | TGTGCCAGCGGACTGACAGGGGCGTCCTACAATGAGCAGTTCTTC | CASGLTGASYNEQFF
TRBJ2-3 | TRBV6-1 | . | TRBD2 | TGTGCCAGCAGTGAGAACGGACTAGCGGGAGATACGCAGTATTTT | CASSENGLAGDTQYF
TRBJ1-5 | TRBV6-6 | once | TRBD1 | TGTGCCAGCAGTTACGGGACAGGGGAGCCCCAGCATTTT | CASSYGTGEPQHF
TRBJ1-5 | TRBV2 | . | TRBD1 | TGTGCCAGCACTGGGACAGGGGGAGGCAATCAGCCCCAGCATTTT | CASTGTGGGNQPQHF
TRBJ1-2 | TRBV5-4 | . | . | TGTGCCAGCAGCCCCAGGACGGGACTCCGGGGCTACACCTTC | CASSPRTGLRGYTF
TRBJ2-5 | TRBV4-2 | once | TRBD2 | TGTGCCAGCAGCCAAGATTTAGCGGGGGCATTCCAAGAGACCCAGTACTTC | CASSQDLAGAFQETQYF